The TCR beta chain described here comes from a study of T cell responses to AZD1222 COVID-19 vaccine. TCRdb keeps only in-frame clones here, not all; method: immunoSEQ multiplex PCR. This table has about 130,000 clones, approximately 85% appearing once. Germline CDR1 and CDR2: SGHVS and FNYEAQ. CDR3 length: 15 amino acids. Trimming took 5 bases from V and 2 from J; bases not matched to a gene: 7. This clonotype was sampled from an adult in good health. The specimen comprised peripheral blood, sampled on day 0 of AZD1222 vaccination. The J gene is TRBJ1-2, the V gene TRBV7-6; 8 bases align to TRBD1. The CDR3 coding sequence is TGTGCCAGCAGCCTACGACAGGGGCGAAACTATGGCTACACCTTC. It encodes CASSLRQGRNYGYTF.